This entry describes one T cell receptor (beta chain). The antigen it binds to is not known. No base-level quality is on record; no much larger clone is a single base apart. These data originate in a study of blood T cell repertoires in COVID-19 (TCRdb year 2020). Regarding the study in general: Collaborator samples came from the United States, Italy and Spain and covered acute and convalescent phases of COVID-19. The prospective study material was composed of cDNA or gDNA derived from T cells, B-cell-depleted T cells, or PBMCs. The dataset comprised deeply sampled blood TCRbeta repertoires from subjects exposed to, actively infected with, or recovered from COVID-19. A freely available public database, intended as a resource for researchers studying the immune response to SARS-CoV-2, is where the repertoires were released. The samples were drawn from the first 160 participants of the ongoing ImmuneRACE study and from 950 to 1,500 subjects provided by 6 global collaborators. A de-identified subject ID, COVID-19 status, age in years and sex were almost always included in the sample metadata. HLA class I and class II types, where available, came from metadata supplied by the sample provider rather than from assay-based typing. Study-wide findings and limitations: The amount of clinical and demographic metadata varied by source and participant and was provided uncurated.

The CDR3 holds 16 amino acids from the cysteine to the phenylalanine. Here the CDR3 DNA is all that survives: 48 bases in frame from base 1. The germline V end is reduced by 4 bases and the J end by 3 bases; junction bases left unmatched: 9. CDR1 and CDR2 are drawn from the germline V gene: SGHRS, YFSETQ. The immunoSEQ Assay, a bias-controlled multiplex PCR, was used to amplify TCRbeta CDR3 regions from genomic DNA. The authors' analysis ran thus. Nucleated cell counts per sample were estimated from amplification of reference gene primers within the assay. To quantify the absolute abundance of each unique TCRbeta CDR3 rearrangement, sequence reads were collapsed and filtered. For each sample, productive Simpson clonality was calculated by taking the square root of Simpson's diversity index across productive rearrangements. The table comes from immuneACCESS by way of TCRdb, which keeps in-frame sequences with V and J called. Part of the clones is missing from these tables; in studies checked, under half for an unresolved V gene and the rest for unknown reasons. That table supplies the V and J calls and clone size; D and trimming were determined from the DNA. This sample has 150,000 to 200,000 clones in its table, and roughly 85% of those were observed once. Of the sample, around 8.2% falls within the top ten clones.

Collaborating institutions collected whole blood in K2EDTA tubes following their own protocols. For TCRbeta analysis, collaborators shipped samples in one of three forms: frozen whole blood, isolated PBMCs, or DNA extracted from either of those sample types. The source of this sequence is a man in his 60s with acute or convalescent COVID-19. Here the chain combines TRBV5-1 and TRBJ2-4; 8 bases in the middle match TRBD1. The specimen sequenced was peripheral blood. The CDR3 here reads CASSPGQGNYKNIQYF. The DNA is TGCGCCAGCAGCCCCGGACAGGGTAACTACAAAAACATTCAGTACTTC.